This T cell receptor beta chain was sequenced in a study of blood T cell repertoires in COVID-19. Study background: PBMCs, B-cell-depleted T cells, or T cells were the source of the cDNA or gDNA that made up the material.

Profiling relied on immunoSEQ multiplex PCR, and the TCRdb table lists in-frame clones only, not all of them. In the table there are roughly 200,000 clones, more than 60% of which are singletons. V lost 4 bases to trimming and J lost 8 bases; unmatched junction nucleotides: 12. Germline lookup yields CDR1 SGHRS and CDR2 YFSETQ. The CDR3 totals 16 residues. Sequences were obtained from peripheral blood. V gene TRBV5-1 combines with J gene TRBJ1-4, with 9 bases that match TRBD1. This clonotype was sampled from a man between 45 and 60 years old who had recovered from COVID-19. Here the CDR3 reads CASSITQTGGREKLFF. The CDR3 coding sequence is TGCGCCAGCAGCATTACCCAAACAGGGGGCCGGGAAAAACTGTTTTTT.